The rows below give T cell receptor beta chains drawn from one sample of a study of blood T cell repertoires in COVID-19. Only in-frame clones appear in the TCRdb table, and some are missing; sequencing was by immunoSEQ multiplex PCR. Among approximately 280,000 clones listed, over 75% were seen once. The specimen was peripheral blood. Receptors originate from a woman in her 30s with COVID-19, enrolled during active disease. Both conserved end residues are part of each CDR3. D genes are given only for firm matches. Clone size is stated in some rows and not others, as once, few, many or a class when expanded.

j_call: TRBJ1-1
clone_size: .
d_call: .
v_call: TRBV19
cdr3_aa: CASSIGGVTEAFF
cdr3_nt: TGTGCCAGTAGTATAGGAGGAGTCACTGAAGCTTTCTTT

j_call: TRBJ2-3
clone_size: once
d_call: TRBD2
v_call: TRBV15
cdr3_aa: CATSRGTRSTDTQYF
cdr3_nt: TGTGCCACCAGCAGGGGGACTAGAAGTACAGATACGCAGTATTTT

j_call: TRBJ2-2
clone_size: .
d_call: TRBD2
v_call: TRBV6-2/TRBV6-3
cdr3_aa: CASSPGLAGDTGELFF
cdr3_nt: TGTGCCAGCAGCCCTGGACTAGCGGGAGACACCGGGGAGCTGTTTTTT

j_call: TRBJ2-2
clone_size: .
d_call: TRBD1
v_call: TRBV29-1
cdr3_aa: CSAVGQGSTGELFF
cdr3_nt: TGCAGCGCCGTAGGACAGGGCTCCACCGGGGAGCTGTTTTTT

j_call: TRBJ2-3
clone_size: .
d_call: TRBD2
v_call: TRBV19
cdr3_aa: CATSGGTDTQYF
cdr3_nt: TGTGCCACCTCCGGGGGGACAGATACGCAGTATTTT

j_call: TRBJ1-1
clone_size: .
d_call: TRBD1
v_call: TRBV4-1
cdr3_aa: CASSQVRQGAEAFF
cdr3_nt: TGCGCCAGCAGCCAAGTAAGGCAGGGGGCTGAAGCTTTCTTT

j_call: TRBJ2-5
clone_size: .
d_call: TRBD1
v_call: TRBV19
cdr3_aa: CASSGTAQETQYF
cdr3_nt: TGTGCCAGTAGTGGGACAGCGCAAGAGACCCAGTACTTC

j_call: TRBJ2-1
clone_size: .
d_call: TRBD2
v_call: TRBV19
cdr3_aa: CASSTTSGSYNEQFF
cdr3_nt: TGTGCCAGTAGTACTACTAGCGGGAGTTACAATGAGCAGTTCTTC

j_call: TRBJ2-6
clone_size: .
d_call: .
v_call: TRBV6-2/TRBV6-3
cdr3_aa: CASSPSGSGANVLTF
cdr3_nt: TGTGCCAGCAGCCCCTCGGGTTCGGGGGCCAACGTCCTGACTTTC

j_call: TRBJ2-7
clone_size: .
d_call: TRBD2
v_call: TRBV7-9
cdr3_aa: CASSLGTSGSSYEQYF
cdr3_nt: TGTGCCAGCAGCCTCGGGACTAGCGGAAGCTCCTACGAGCAGTACTTC

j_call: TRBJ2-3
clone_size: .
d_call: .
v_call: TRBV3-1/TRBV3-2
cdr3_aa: CASSPLSGVETDTQYF
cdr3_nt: TGTGCCAGCAGCCCACTATCGGGAGTGGAGACAGATACGCAGTATTTT

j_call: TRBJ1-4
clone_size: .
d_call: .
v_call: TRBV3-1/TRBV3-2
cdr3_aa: CASSHVSGTIEKLFF
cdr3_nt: TGTGCCAGCAGCCACGTCTCCGGGACAATTGAAAAACTGTTTTTT

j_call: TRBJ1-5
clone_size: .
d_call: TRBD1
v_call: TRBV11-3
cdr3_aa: CASSALGTASYSNQPQHF
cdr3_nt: TGTGCCAGCAGCGCCCTCGGGACAGCCTCTTATAGCAATCAGCCCCAGCATTTT

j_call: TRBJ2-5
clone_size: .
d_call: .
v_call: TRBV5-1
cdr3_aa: CASSARGGTETQYF
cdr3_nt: TGCGCCAGCAGCGCGAGAGGGGGAACAGAGACCCAGTACTTC

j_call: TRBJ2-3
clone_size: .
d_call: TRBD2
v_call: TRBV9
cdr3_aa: CASSVDGGSADTQYF
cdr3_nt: TGTGCCAGCAGCGTAGACGGCGGGAGCGCAGATACGCAGTATTTT

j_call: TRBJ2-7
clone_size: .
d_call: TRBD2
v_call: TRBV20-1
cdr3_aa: CSASRLAGSREQYF
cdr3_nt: TGCAGTGCTAGTAGGCTAGCGGGGTCTAGGGAGCAGTACTTC

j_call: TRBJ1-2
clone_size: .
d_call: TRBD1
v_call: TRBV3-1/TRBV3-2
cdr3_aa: CASSWRDRAEHGYTF
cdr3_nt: TGTGCCAGCAGCTGGCGGGACAGGGCGGAACATGGCTACACCTTC

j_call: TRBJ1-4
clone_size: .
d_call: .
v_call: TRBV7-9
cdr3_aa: CASSRDPGAPNEKLFF
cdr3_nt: TGTGCCAGCAGCCGAGACCCAGGGGCGCCTAATGAAAAACTGTTTTTT